The entry that follows covers one TCR beta chain sequence. This CDR3 has 14 residues. V shed 3 bases and J shed 5 bases, with 12 bases lying between them. Germline V lookup: CDR1 MDHEN, CDR2 SYDVKM. This sample was taken from a study of blood T cell repertoires in COVID-19. Study-level background: From the United States, Italy and Spain came samples of acute and convalescent COVID-19. T cells, B-cell-depleted T cells, or PBMCs provided the cDNA or gDNA that served as material.

Authors' analysis steps: Quantification of nucleated cells was approximated via reference gene primer amplification. TCRdb's copy holds only in-frame clones and misses some; the assay was immunoSEQ multiplex PCR. D and trimming were read from the DNA, whereas the V and J calls and clone size are those reported in that table. The repertoire consists of 260,000 or so clones, with 65% to 85% occurring once and the leading ten covering approximately 5.4%. The chain combines TRBV28 with TRBJ2-3, with a weak D call TRBD1 (5 bases). Sequenced input: peripheral blood. This TCR came from an older man with acute or convalescent COVID-19. Here the CDR3 reads CASSFDRGQDTQYF. The CDR3 DNA reads TGTGCCAGCAGTTTTGACAGAGGACAAGATACGCAGTATTTT. The full variable domain, its missing parts supplied by reference TRBV28 and TRBJ2-3, is DVKVTQSSRYLVKRTGEKVFLECVQDMDHENMFWYRQDPGLGLRLIYFSYDVKMKEKGDIPEGYSVSREKKERFSLILESASTNQTSMYLCASSFDRGQDTQYFGPGTRLTVL.